The rows below give T cell receptor beta chains drawn from one sample of a study of Ad26.COV2.S vaccination and SARS-CoV-2 variants. Only in-frame clones appear in the TCRdb table, and some are missing; sequencing was by immunoSEQ multiplex PCR. The profile shows around 450,000 clones, 89% of them singletons. The source was peripheral blood, collected in a trial of Ad26.COV2.S vaccine versus placebo. The receptors originated from a person between 18 and 65 years old who received the Ad26.COV2.S COVID-19 vaccine or a placebo. The CDR3 runs from the conserved cysteine through the conserved F or W. D genes are given only for firm matches.

V	J	D	CDR3	DNA
TRBV15	TRBJ1-2	-	CATSSFLTTRGYTF	TGTGCCACCAGCTCCTTTTTGACAACCCGAGGCTACACCTTC
TRBV18	TRBJ1-2	TRBD1	CASSVSRQGGSNYGYTF	TGTGCCAGCTCAGTCTCCCGACAGGGAGGTTCTAACTATGGCTACACCTTC
TRBV18	TRBJ2-2	-	CASSPSYSTGELFF	TGTGCCAGCTCGCCCTCCTATAGCACCGGGGAGCTGTTTTTT
TRBV5-1	TRBJ1-2	-	CASSPRSRDGYTF	TGCGCCAGCAGCCCGAGGTCTCGGGACGGCTACACCTTC
TRBV19	TRBJ2-5	-	CASSIGYIQETQYF	TGTGCCAGTAGTATTGGGTATATTCAAGAGACCCAGTACTTC
TRBV28	TRBJ2-1	-	CASSRTPGKRHNEQFF	TGTGCCAGCAGTCGCACCCCCGGGAAGCGGCACAATGAGCAGTTCTTC
TRBV6-5	TRBJ1-2	-	CASSYSRWSYGYTF	TGTGCCAGCAGTTACTCCCGGTGGAGCTATGGCTACACCTTC
TRBV21-1	TRBJ1-6	-	CAGRGPFPYNSPLHF	TGTGCCGGAAGAGGCCCCTTTCCCTATAATTCACCCCTCCACTTT
TRBV5-1	TRBJ2-1	TRBD2	CASSLGLAGELTGDEQFF	TGCGCCAGCAGCTTAGGACTAGCGGGAGAACTTACAGGCGATGAGCAGTTCTTC
TRBV11-2	TRBJ1-2	TRBD1	CASSSDRGLANYGYTF	TGTGCCAGCAGCTCGGACAGGGGGCTTGCTAACTATGGCTACACCTTC
TRBV5-1	TRBJ2-7	-	CASSLVQGEGFEQYF	TGCGCCAGCAGCTTGGTACAGGGTGAGGGGTTCGAGCAGTACTTC
TRBV9	TRBJ2-1	TRBD1	CASSVLGQGRYNEQFF	TGTGCCAGCAGCGTTTTAGGACAGGGGCGATACAATGAGCAGTTCTTC
TRBV14	TRBJ1-1	-	CASSQVLNTEAFF	TGTGCCAGCAGCCAAGTTCTGAACACTGAAGCTTTCTTT
TRBV19	TRBJ2-3	-	CASSIWGADTQYF	TGTGCCAGTAGTATTTGGGGGGCAGATACGCAGTATTTT
TRBV12-3/TRBV12-4	TRBJ2-3	-	CASSYTGADTQYF	TGTGCCAGCAGCTACACGGGCGCAGATACGCAGTATTTT
TRBV9	TRBJ1-2	-	CASSPSSGDYGYTF	TGTGCCAGCAGCCCTTCCTCGGGTGACTATGGCTACACCTTC
TRBV2	TRBJ1-3	-	CASRSEGDTIYF	TGTGCCAGCAGATCGGAGGGGGACACCATATATTTT
TRBV7-2	TRBJ2-4	-	CASSLWMGGAEAKNIQYF	TGTGCCAGCAGCTTATGGATGGGGGGGGCCGAAGCCAAAAACATTCAGTACTTC
TRBV19	TRBJ1-5	-	CASRDREINSNQPQHF	TGTGCCAGTAGGGATCGCGAAATCAATAGCAATCAGCCCCAGCATTTT
TRBV27	TRBJ1-6	-	CASSLRARRENNSPLHF	TGTGCCAGCAGTCTTAGAGCCCGCCGAGAAAATAATTCACCCCTCCACTTT